This T cell receptor beta chain was identified in a study of CD8+ T cells in alopecia areata (dated by TCRdb to 2016 to 2018). Background for the entire study: The treated patients took part in an open-label pilot trial in which moderate-to-severe alopecia areata was treated with oral tofacitinib at 5 to 10 mg twice daily. Tofacitinib was administered for 6 to 18 months, and 6 months of follow-up off drug were then conducted to assess delayed response and recurrence. For the treated patients, the SALT score, which quantifies what percentage of scalp surface area is affected, served as the measure of disease severity. In both human patients and the C3H/HeJ mouse model, the study applied high-throughput TCRbeta sequencing to look at T cell clonal expansion in alopecia areata. Human TCRbeta sequencing covered scalp tissue and sorted CD4+ and CD8+ peripheral blood T cells from patchy and totalis/universalis alopecia areata patients and healthy controls. Biopsies were taken from tofacitinib-treated patients at baseline and at 4 and 24 weeks of treatment, and a later scalp biopsy was taken in several of the tofacitinib-treated patients. Clonality in the scalp was compared among normal scalp (n=4), patchy alopecia areata scalp (n=8), and alopecia totalis/universalis scalp (n=8). The RNA source kit depended on sample type: the PAXgene miRNA kit for fixed scalp, the miRNeasy kit for PBMCs, and the RNeasy kit for mouse skin. immunoSEQ multiplex PCR using 35 Vbeta forward primers and 13 Jbeta reverse primers was used to amplify TCRbeta CDR3 regions.

Turning to this clone: The antigen it binds to is not known. Per-base qualities were not stored, and no clone one base away is much larger.

What the authors observed across the whole study: Tofacitinib significantly lowered scalp clonality and the number of expanded CD8+ clones among the top 100 scalp clones. The treated cohort was small, with a single nonresponder, so links between baseline CD8+ expansion and response need larger studies. Resident alphabeta T cells in normal human skin are also sequenced, complicating scalp TCR repertoire analysis, unlike mouse skin dominated by gammadelta T cells. Shared TCR sequences between patients were less evident than in mice, which may be partly attributable to HLA diversity in the patient population. Many expanded lesional clones were found to persist in scalp and blood during tofacitinib treatment, and relapse after treatment cessation may be partly explained by this persistence. Compared with normal scalp, lesional scalp, particularly in alopecia totalis/universalis, had higher clonality and more expanded CD8+ clones, which suggests antigenic drive.

Per the publication, the time point label means: approximately 4 weeks on oral tofacitinib. In the paper's terms, the treatment or condition label means: oral pan-JAK inhibitor, 5-10 mg twice daily. Lesional scalp punch biopsies and peripheral blood were collected from alopecia areata patients. PBMCs were separated by density centrifugation and stained for CD3, CD4 and CD8, after which CD4+ and CD8+ T cells were sorted on a FACSAria. CDR3 length: 15 amino acids, cysteine to phenylalanine. The read is trimmed to its CDR3 DNA, 45 bases read in frame from base 1. V drops 4 bases and J drops 0 bases, leaving 9 bases in between. CDR1 and CDR2 were assigned from the germline V gene as ENHRY and SYGVKD. Libraries were made using the immunoSEQ multiplex PCR assay. For TCR sequencing, RNA was extracted from every sample and reverse transcribed into cDNA to serve as template. SuperScript III was used for first-strand cDNA synthesis, primed with a 2:1 mix of oligo-dT and random hexamers. Amplification bias was assessed with a synthetic immune receptor repertoire, and residual bias was removed computationally. Per the original workflow: Raw reads were preprocessed for error removal, and CDR3 was defined according to IMGT conventions as running from the conserved cysteine to phenylalanine. Clonality was computed by normalizing Shannon entropy by log2 of the number of productive unique TCRs and subtracting the result from 1. Whether scalp clones were CD4 or CD8 was inferred by matching scalp TCRbeta sequences against CD4 and CD8 repertoires sorted from blood. Here the immuneACCESS table is served through TCRdb, limited to in-frame sequences with V and J called. Missing clones are a known gap in these copies; in checked studies unresolved V genes cover under half, and the rest lacks a known reason. V and J calls and clone size are as listed in that table; D and trimming were resolved from the DNA. For this sample the table gives 200,000 to 250,000 clones, of which less than 65% were detected only once. The ten largest clones add up to about 4% of the sample.

This clonotype was obtained from a human donor with alopecia areata. The chain links TRBV10-3 with TRBJ2-2; the D gene assignment is ambiguous. Here the sequenced sample was CD4+ T cells sorted from blood, taken at week 4, from a patient treated with tofacitinib. The DNA sequence is given as TGTGCCATCAGTGCGGGCCTTCCGAACACCGGGGAGCTGTTTTTT. Translated, this gives CAISAGLPNTGELFF.